The 10 T cell receptor beta chains in this list originate from one sample, sequenced in a study of vaccination effects on CD4 cells after COVID-19. Profiled with immunoSEQ multiplex PCR; TCRdb holds only in-frame clones, not every one. This table holds about 28,000 clones, more than 65% found once. Sequencing was preceded by expansion of antigen-specific CD4+ T cells with viral peptide pools in the ViraFEST assay. Subsequent to less than eleven days of culture, CD4+ T cells were isolated. As their vaccination, participants received two doses of either BNT162b2 or mRNA-1273. No antigen is known for these receptors. Sequencing used CD4+ T cells from PBMCs cultured with HCoV-NL63 spike peptides, obtained after COVID-19 vaccination. The receptor source for this set is a human donor who received a COVID-19 vaccine.

This chain uses TRBV5-4 with TRBJ1-2; D ambiguous. Germline assignment: CDR1 SGHNT and CDR2 YYREEE (reference sequence). Deletions cut 3 bases from V and 8 bases from J, with 17 bases between. This CDR3 contains 14 residues. CDR3 nucleotides: TGTGCCAGCAGCTCCCAGGAAACAGTCGGCGGCTACACCTTC. It codes for CASSSQETVGGYTF.

This chain links TRBV5-1 with TRBJ2-5, with 8 positions matching TRBD1. The germline V gene encodes CDR1 SGHRS and CDR2 YFSETQ. The J segment lost 4 bases and the V segment lost 4 bases, leaving 12 bases of the junction unmatched. This CDR3 spans 16 amino acids. The CDR3 is CASSLYYGQGRETQYF. CDR3 bases: TGCGCCAGCAGCCTATACTATGGACAGGGAAGAGAGACCCAGTACTTC.

This clone has only a few counts. The chain has TRBV2 and TRBJ1-5, with D unclear. The CDR3 contains 12 residues. The V gene's germline CDR1 is SNHLY and CDR2 FYNNEI. V was pared by 5 bases and J by 6 bases, with 8 bases between. The CDR3 protein is CASSPPGQPQHF. CDR3 DNA sequence: TGTGCCAGCAGTCCCCCGGGTCAGCCCCAGCATTTT. The full variable domain, with the rest looked up from reference TRBV2 and TRBJ1-5, is EPEVTQTPSHQVTQMGQEVILRCVPISNHLYFYWYRQILGQKVEFLVSFYNNEISEKSEIFDDQFSVERPDGSNFTLKIRSTKLEDSAMYFCASSPPGQPQHFGDGTRLSIL.

The chain recombines TRBV6-5 with TRBJ2-3, with TRBD2 matching 10 bases. The V segment lost 5 bases and the J segment 4 bases; nucleotides outside the gene matches: 3. The germline CDR1 and CDR2 sequences are MNHEY and SVGAGI. The CDR3 runs to 14 residues. The CDR3 loop is CASSSGGAPDTQYF. The CDR3 DNA follows: TGTGCCAGCAGTAGCGGGGGGGCTCCAGATACGCAGTATTTT.

CDR3 nucleotides: TGTGCCAGCATTGGGGGGAGGAACACCATATATTTT. Translating it yields CASIGGRNTIYF. The chain couples TRBV12-3 or TRBV12-4 to TRBJ1-3; weak D call: TRBD1 (5 bases). The CDR3 is 12 residues long. V was clipped by 7 bases and J by 7 bases, with 11 bases between them.

The chain couples TRBV7-9 to TRBJ1-3; D is unresolved. CDR3 length equals 14 residues. CDR1 and CDR2 (germline): SEHNR, FQNEAQ (reference sequence). The V end was cut by 5 bases, the J end by 0 bases, with 8 bases between. The CDR3 coding sequence is TGTGCCAGCAGCCACCAGAGCTCTGGAAACACCATATATTTT. Translated, it gives CASSHQSSGNTIYF.

The chain links TRBV5-1 to TRBJ1-5; 9 bases match TRBD1. Losses at the gene ends were 6 bases for V and 5 bases for J; bases not matched to a gene: 12. The germline gives CDR1 SGHRS, CDR2 YFSETQ. This CDR3 has 16 amino acids. The CDR3 spells CASITGQGRYYQPQHF. The CDR3 bases are TGCGCCAGCATAACGGGACAGGGTCGTTACTATCAGCCCCAGCATTTT.

This clone was found a few times. The V and J genes are TRBV3-1 (or the pseudogene TRBV3-2) and TRBJ1-6, with 8 bases lining up with TRBD1. After removal of 4 bases from V and 7 bases from J, the junction contained 3 bases not matched to a gene. This CDR3 has 14 amino acids. Per the germline V gene, CDR1 is LGHDT and CDR2 is YNNKEL (reference sequence). CDR3 protein: CASSRQGSNSPLHF. Written as DNA, the CDR3 is TGTGCCAGCAGCCGACAGGGGTCCAATTCACCCCTCCACTTT.

V gene TRBV6-5 combines with J gene TRBJ2-7; D unclear. Per the germline V gene, CDR1 is MNHEY and CDR2 is SVGAGI. Trimming pared 8 bases from V and 4 bases from J, leaving 18 bases between. This CDR3 spans 14 amino acids. CDR3 in DNA: TGTGCCAGCGATCCGGGCGTTCCATTTTACGAGCAGTACTTC. This codes for CASDPGVPFYEQYF.

This chain links TRBV28 with TRBJ1-6, with D possibly being TRBD1 (6 bases). CDR1 and CDR2 (germline): MDHEN, SYDVKM. CDR3 length: 15 amino acids. V was trimmed by 1 base and J by 7 bases, leaving 11 bases between them. The CDR3 DNA is TGTGCCAGCAGTTTATCGGGGCAGGGGAATTCACCCCTCCACTTT. Its translation: CASSLSGQGNSPLHF.